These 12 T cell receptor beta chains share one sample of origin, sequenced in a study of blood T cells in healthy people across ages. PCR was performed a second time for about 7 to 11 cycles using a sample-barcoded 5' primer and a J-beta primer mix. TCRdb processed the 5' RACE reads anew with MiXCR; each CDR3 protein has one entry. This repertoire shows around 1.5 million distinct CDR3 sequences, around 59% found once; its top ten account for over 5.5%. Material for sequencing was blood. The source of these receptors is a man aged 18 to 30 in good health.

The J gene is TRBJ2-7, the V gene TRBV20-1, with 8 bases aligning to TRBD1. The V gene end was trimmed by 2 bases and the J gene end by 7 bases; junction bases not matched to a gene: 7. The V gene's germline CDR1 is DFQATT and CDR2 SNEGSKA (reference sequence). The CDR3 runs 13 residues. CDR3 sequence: CSARPPDREEQYF. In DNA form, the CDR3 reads TGCAGTGCTAGACCCCCGGACAGGGAAGAGCAGTACTTC.

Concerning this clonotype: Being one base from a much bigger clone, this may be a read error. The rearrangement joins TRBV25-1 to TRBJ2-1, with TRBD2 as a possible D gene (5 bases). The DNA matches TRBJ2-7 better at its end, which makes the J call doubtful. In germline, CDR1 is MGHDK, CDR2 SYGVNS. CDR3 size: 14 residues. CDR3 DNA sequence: TGTGCCAGCAGTGCTCCCTACGACTACAATGAGCAGTACTTC. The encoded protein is CASSAPYDYNEQYF.

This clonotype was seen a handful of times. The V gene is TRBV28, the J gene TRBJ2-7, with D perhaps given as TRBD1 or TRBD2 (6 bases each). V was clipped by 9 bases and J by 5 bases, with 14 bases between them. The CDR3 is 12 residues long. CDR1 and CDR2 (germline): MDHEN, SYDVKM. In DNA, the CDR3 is TGTGCCAGTGGTGGGGGGCTCCACGAGCAGTACTTC. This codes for CASGGGLHEQYF.

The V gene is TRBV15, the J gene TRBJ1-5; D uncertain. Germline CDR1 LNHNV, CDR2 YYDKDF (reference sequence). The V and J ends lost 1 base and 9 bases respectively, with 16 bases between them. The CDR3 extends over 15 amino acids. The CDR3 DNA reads TGTGCCACCAGCAGAGCGGCGGGGTCTTTTGGGCCCCAGCATTTT. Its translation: CATSRAAGSFGPQHF.

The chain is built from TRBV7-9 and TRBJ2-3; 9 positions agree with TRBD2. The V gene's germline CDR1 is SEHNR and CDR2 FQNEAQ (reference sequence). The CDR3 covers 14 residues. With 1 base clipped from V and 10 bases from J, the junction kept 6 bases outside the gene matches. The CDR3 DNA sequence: TGTGCCAGCAGCTTAGGGGGACTAGCCGGGCCGCAGTATTTT. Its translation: CASSLGGLAGPQYF.

The CDR3 protein is CSAPQDWFF. The CDR3 nucleotides are TGCAGTGCTCCCCAGGACTGGTTTTTT. V and J are TRBV20-1 and TRBJ1-4; no firm D call. This CDR3 has 9 residues. Trimming cost V 5 bases and J 16 bases, with 11 bases left between them. The V gene's germline CDR1 is DFQATT and CDR2 SNEGSKA (reference sequence).

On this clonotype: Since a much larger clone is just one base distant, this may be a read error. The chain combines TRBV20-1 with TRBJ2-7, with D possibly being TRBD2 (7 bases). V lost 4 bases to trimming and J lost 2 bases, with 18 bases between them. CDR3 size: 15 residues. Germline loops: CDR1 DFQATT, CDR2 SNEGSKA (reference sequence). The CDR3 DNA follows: TGCAGTGCTACCACCGGGGGAGGGGGTCCCTACGAGCAGTACTTC. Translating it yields CSATTGGGGPYEQYF.

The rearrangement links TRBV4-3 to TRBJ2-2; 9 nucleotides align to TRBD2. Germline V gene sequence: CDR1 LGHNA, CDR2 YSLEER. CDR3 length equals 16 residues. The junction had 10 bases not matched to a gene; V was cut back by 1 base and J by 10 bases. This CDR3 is CASSQVPSGAIEELFF. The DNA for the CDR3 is TGCGCCAGCAGCCAAGTGCCTAGCGGGGCCATCGAGGAGCTGTTTTTT.

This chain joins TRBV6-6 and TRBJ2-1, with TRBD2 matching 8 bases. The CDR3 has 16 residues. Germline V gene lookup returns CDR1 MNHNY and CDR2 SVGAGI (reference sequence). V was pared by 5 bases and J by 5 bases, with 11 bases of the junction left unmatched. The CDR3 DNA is TGTGCCAGCAGTGGCCGGAGGGCGGGGGGCCACAATGAGCAGTTCTTC. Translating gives CASSGRRAGGHNEQFF.

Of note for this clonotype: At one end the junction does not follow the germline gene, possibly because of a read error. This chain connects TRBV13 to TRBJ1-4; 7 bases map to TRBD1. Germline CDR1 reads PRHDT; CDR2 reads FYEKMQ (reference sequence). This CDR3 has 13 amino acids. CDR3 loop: CASSLGQVPKLFF. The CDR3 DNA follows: TGTGCCAGCAGCCTAGGACAGGTCCCAAAACTGTTTTTT. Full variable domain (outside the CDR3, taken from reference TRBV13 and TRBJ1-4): AAGVIQSPRHLIKEKRETATLKCYPIPRHDTVYWYQQGPGQDPQFLISFYEKMQSDKGSIPDRFSAQQFSDYHSELNMSSLELGDSALYFCASSLGQVPKLFFGSGTQLSVL.

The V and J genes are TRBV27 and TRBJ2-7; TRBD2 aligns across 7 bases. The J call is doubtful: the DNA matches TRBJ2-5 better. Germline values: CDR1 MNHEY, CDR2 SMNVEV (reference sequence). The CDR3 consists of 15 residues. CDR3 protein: CASSFGGEGRETQYF. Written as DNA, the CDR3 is TGTGCCAGCAGTTTCGGAGGGGAGGGTCGAGAGACCCAGTACTTC.

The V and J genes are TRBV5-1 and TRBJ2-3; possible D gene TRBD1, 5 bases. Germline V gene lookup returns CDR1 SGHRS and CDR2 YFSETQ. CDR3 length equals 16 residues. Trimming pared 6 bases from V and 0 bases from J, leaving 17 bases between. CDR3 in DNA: TGCGCCAGCACAACTCCAGGGTCTGGCAGCACAGATACGCAGTATTTT. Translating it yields CASTTPGSGSTDTQYF. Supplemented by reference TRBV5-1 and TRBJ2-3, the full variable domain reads KAGVTQTPRYLIKTRGQQVTLSCSPISGHRSVSWYQQTPGQGLQFLFEYFSETQRNKGNFPGRFSGRQFSNSRSEMNVSTLELGDSALYLCASTTPGSGSTDTQYFGPGTRLTVL.